The 9 T cell receptor beta chains below were found in one sample sequenced in a study of long-term antiretroviral therapy in people with HIV. Researchers report immunoSEQ v3.0 was run at survey level. Some clones are missing from TCRdb's copy, which holds only in-frame ones; the method was immunoSEQ multiplex PCR. The data contain roughly 25,000 clones, just under 85% of them seen just once; the ten biggest clones take up approximately 5.1%. The sample here was unsorted PBMCs, taken 0.7 years before starting antiretroviral therapy. The receptors derive from a young man with HIV.

The chain carries TRBV29-1 and TRBJ2-3, with 8 nucleotides matching TRBD1. V shed 4 bases and J 4 bases; nucleotides not matched to a gene: 10. The CDR3 loop spans 15 amino acids. Germline values: CDR1 SQVTM, CDR2 ANQGSEA. CDR3 DNA: TGCAGCGTTGTCGTCCCCAGGGGGCGATCAGATACGCAGTATTTT. Amino acids: CSVVVPRGRSDTQYF.

In DNA, the CDR3 is TGTGCCAGCAGTTACTCTAGCGGCCTTAGCACAGATACGCAGTATTTT. Protein product: CASSYSSGLSTDTQYF. This chain joins TRBV6-5 and TRBJ2-3; TRBD2 is a possible D gene (6 bases). The CDR3 contains 16 residues. The V gene's germline CDR1 is MNHEY and CDR2 SVGAGI. V was cut by 0 bases and J by 0 bases, with 10 bases left in between.

V usage is TRBV28 and J usage is TRBJ2-5, with TRBD1 identical over 8 bases. From germline, CDR1 is MDHEN and CDR2 SYDVKM. Trimming removed 5 bases from V and 7 bases from J; junction bases left unmatched: 6. The CDR3 spans 13 residues. CDR3 sequence: CASSRQGSGTQYF. In DNA form, the CDR3 reads TGTGCCAGCAGTCGACAGGGGTCAGGGACCCAGTACTTC.

The CDR3: CASSGLAGGQETQYF. The CDR3 DNA reads as TGTGCCAGCAGTGGACTAGCGGGGGGGCAAGAGACCCAGTACTTC. The chain links TRBV6-1 to TRBJ2-5, with 14 bases that match TRBD2. The germline CDR1 and CDR2 sequences are MNHNS and SASEGT. After removal of 4 bases from V and 2 bases from J, the junction contained 0 bases not matched to a gene. This CDR3 is 15 amino acids long.

V and J are TRBV29-1 and TRBJ2-7, with D perhaps TRBD1 or TRBD2 (6 bases each). The CDR3 contains 11 residues. The germline gives CDR1 SQVTM, CDR2 ANQGSEA. V lost 7 bases and J 1 base, leaving 8 bases between the germline ends. The DNA for the CDR3 is TGCAGCGGGGGGGCGTCCTACGAGCAGTACTTC. This translates into CSGGASYEQYF.

V is TRBV27 and J is TRBJ1-3, with D possibly being TRBD1 (5 bases). CDR3 length equals 14 residues. Per germline, CDR1 MNHEY and CDR2 SMNVEV (reference sequence). V was shortened by 2 bases and J by 0 bases, with 5 bases between the two germline ends. In DNA, the CDR3 is TGTGCCAGCAGTTTACAGGGCTCTGGAAACACCATATATTTT. Its translation is CASSLQGSGNTIYF.

The V and J genes are TRBV6-5 and TRBJ1-2; 7 bases fit TRBD1. There are 15 residues in the CDR3. J gave up 4 bases and V 2 bases, and 7 bases lay outside the gene matches. Germline V lookup: CDR1 MNHEY, CDR2 SVGAGI. Written as DNA, the CDR3 is TGTGCCAGCAGTTACACGACAGGGTTAGGCTATGGCTACACCTTC. Protein product: CASSYTTGLGYGYTF.

This clone was counted a few times. Within the sample, other DNA sequences also encode this same CDR3. The chain recombines TRBV7-2 with TRBJ2-7, with D possibly matching TRBD2 (7 bases). V was cut by 0 bases and J by 3 bases, with 18 bases left in between. Germline CDR1 is SGHTA and CDR2 is FQGNSA. The CDR3 has 17 residues. The CDR3 sequence: CASSLAPGGGGGYEQYF. The DNA for the CDR3 is TGTGCCAGCAGCTTAGCCCCGGGAGGAGGAGGGGGCTACGAGCAGTACTTC.

This sequence joins TRBV11-1 and TRBJ2-1; D not resolved. V dropped 0 bases and J dropped 10 bases, with 13 bases sitting between them. This CDR3 has 14 residues. Per germline, CDR1 SGHAT and CDR2 FQDESV (reference sequence). The CDR3 loop is CASSLAPTAQEQFF. DNA for the CDR3: TGTGCCAGCAGCTTAGCCCCTACCGCTCAAGAGCAGTTCTTC.